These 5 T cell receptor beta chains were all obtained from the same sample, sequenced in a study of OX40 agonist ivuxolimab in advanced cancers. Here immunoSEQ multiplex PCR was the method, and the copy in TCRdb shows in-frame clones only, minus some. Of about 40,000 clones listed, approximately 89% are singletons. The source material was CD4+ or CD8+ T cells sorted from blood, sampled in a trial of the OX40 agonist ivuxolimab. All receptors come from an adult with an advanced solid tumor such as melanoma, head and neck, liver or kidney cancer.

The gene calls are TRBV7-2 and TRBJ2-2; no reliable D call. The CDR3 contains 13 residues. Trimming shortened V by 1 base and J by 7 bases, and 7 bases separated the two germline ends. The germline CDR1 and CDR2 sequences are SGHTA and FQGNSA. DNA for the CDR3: TGTGCCAGCAGCTTAGATAGGCGCGGGGAGCTGTTTTTT. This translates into CASSLDRRGELFF.

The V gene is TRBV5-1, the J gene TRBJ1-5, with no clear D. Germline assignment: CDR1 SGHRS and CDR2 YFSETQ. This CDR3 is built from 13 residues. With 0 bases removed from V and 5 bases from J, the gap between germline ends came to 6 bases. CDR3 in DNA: TGCGCCAGCAGCTTGGTTGGGGATCAGCCCCAGCATTTT. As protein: CASSLVGDQPQHF.

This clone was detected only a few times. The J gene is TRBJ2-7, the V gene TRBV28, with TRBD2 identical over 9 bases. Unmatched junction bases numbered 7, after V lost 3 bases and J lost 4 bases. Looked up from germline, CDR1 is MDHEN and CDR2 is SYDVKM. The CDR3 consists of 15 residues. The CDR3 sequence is CASSLFSGGLYEQYF. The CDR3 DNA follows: TGTGCCAGCAGTTTGTTTAGCGGGGGACTTTACGAGCAGTACTTC.

Written as DNA, the CDR3 is TGTGCCAGCAGCTTGGTATCCCTAGCGGGAGAGACCCAGTACTTC. Translated: CASSLVSLAGETQYF. The V and J genes are TRBV5-6 and TRBJ2-5; 8 bases are a match to TRBD2. The germline V gene has CDR1 SGHDT and CDR2 YYEEEE. This CDR3 spans 15 amino acids. V was pared by 0 bases and J by 4 bases, with 5 bases of the junction left unmatched.

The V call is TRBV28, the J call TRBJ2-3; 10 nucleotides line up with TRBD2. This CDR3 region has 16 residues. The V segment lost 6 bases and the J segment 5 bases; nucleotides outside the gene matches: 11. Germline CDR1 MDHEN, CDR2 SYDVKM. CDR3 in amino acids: CASSSGTSVREDTQYF. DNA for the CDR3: TGTGCCAGCAGCTCCGGGACTAGCGTCCGGGAAGATACGCAGTATTTT.